This T cell receptor beta chain was found in a study of blood T cell repertoires in COVID-19. Original handling: Reference gene primer amplification yielded estimated nucleated cell counts. Measured with immunoSEQ multiplex PCR; TCRdb has only the in-frame clones, and not every one. V and J calls and clone size are given by that table; D and trimming were obtained from the DNA. The table shows 60,000 to 70,000 clones, with about 85% occurring only once. In germline, CDR1 is MNHEY, CDR2 SVGAGI. With V trimmed by 2 bases and J by 0 bases, 3 bases remained unmatched. CDR3 length: 15 amino acids. The sequence was collected from an elderly man with acute or convalescent COVID-19. The chain is built from TRBV6-5 and TRBJ2-7, with 8 nucleotides matching TRBD1. Sequenced material: peripheral blood. CDR3 bases: TGTGCCAGCAGTTACGGACAGGGAGGCTCCTACGAGCAGTACTTC. Translation: CASSYGQGGSYEQYF.